The clone carrying this T cell receptor beta chain was found once. Its antigen is unidentified. CD8 cells regarded as naive lacked CD45RO, were positively chosen for CCR7, and omitted terminally differentiated effector memory CD45RA+ cells. The healthy adult donors were HIV-negative and reported no recent acute infections or vaccinations. Clones were sequenced by immunoSEQ multiplex PCR, and TCRdb holds only the in-frame ones, with some missing. The sample has around 2,100,000 clones; roughly 94% are singletons. The sample is drawn from a study of shared clonotypes between healthy human individuals. Study results and caveats: Shared clonotypes across all four donors exceeded non-shared ones in generation probability.

The V and J ends lost 5 bases and 2 bases respectively, with 15 bases between them. CDR1 and CDR2 from the germline V gene are SEHNR and FQNEAQ (reference sequence). The CDR3 contains 15 residues. The receptor's source is a man between 18 and 35 years old in good health. V and J are TRBV7-9 and TRBJ1-2, with D possibly TRBD1 on 5 matching bases. The source material was naive CD8+ T cells sorted from blood. The CDR3 sequence: CASSLTDILNYGYTF. CDR3 sequence (DNA): TGTGCCAGCAGCCTAACGGACATCTTAAACTATGGCTACACCTTC. The entire variable domain, with the rest obtained from reference TRBV7-9 and TRBJ1-2, is as follows: DTGVSQNPRHKITKRGQNVTFRCDPISEHNRLYWYRQTLGQGPEFLTYFQNEAQLEKSRLLSDRFSAERPKGSFSTLEIQRTEQGDSAMYLCASSLTDILNYGYTFGSGTRLTVV.